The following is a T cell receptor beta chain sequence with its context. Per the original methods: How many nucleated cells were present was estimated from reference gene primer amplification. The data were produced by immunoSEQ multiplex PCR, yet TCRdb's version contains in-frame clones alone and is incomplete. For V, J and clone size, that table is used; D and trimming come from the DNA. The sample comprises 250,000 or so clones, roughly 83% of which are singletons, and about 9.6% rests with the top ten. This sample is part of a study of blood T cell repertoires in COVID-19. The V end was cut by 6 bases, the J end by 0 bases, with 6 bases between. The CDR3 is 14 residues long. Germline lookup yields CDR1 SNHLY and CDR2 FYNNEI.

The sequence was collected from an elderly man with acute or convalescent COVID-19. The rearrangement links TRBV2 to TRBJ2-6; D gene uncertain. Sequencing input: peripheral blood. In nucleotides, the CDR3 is TGTGCCAGCAGCGATAGCTCTGGGGCCAACGTCCTGACTTTC. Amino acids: CASSDSSGANVLTF.